These 10 T cell receptor beta chains were sequenced from one sample in a study of T cell responses to AZD1222 COVID-19 vaccine. TCRdb keeps only in-frame clones here, not all; method: immunoSEQ multiplex PCR. This table has roughly 180,000 clones, roughly 92% appearing once. The specimen comprised peripheral blood, sampled 28 days after the second AZD1222 dose. The receptors come from an adult who received the AZD1222 COVID-19 vaccine.

This sequence joins TRBV19 and TRBJ2-3, with TRBD2 matching over 9 bases. The CDR3 spans 16 residues. The germline CDR1 and CDR2 sequences are LNHDA and SQIVND (reference sequence). V dropped 4 bases and J dropped 2; count of bases not matched to a gene: 7. The CDR3 nucleotides read TGTGCCAGTAGTAATACAGCGGGAGGTTCCACAGATACGCAGTATTTT. This codes for CASSNTAGGSTDTQYF. Filled out from reference TRBV19 and TRBJ2-3, the complete variable domain reads DGGITQSPKYLFRKEGQNVTLSCEQNLNHDAMYWYRQDPGQGLRLIYYSQIVNDFQKGDIAEGYSVSREKKESFPLTVTSAQKNPTAFYLCASSNTAGGSTDTQYFGPGTRLTVL.

The chain employs TRBV2 and TRBJ2-5; D is perhaps TRBD2 (6 bases). Looked up from germline, CDR1 is SNHLY and CDR2 is FYNNEI. The CDR3 totals 14 residues. The V gene lost 2 bases and the J gene lost 2 bases, with 9 bases spanning the gap. CDR3 region: CASSERRAQETQYF. CDR3 sequence (DNA): TGTGCCAGCAGTGAAAGGAGGGCACAAGAGACCCAGTACTTC.

The rearrangement joins TRBV7-9 to TRBJ2-2, with TRBD2 matching 12 bases. J gave up 1 base and V 5 bases, and 8 bases lay outside the gene matches. CDR1 is SEHNR and CDR2 is FQNEAQ in the germline V gene (reference sequence). The CDR3 covers 18 residues. The CDR3 here is CASSAQGGLAGNTGELFF. Written as DNA, the CDR3 is TGTGCCAGCAGCGCACAGGGGGGACTAGCGGGGAACACCGGGGAGCTGTTTTTT.

This chain uses TRBV19 with TRBJ2-1, with 13 bases that match TRBD2. CDR1 is LNHDA and CDR2 is SQIVND in the germline V gene (reference sequence). V was pared by 5 bases and J by 7 bases, with 11 bases of the junction left unmatched. The CDR3 consists of 17 residues. CDR3 sequence reads: CASSARGGTSGKNEQFF. The CDR3 DNA sequence: TGTGCCAGTAGTGCAAGGGGCGGGACTAGCGGGAAGAATGAGCAGTTCTTC.

This clone was seen only a few times. This chain joins TRBV4-3 and TRBJ2-2, with D possibly TRBD1 on 6 matching bases. The CDR3 has 18 residues. Germline lookup yields CDR1 LGHNA and CDR2 YSLEER. With 3 bases removed from V and 5 bases from J, the gap between germline ends came to 22 bases. The CDR3 is CASSQALIQGSMTGELFF. CDR3 DNA: TGCGCCAGCAGCCAGGCCCTAATACAGGGTTCAATGACCGGGGAGCTGTTTTTT.

The chain couples TRBV11-2 to TRBJ2-5; no clear D gene. The germline V gene has CDR1 SGHAT and CDR2 FQNNGV. Trimming removed 5 bases at V and 5 bases at J, with 18 bases between. The CDR3 sequence is 15 residues long. CDR3 sequence: CASSLHRRAGETQYF. CDR3 nucleotide sequence: TGTGCCAGCAGCCTACATAGAAGGGCCGGGGAGACCCAGTACTTC.

The V gene is TRBV7-8, the J gene TRBJ1-1, with D hard to call. This CDR3 contains 15 residues. Germline lookup yields CDR1 SGHVS and CDR2 FQNEAQ. Trimming removed 0 bases from V and 5 bases from J, with 13 bases in between. In DNA form, the CDR3 reads TGTGCCAGCAGCTTAGCTGTAGGGTCGTGGACTGAAGCTTTCTTT. It codes for CASSLAVGSWTEAFF.

This sequence joins TRBV6-6 and TRBJ1-2, with D unresolved. V was pared by 5 bases and J by 7 bases, with 11 bases between. Germline-derived CDR1 and CDR2 are MNHNY and SVGAGI (reference sequence). CDR3 length: 12 amino acids. The CDR3 bases are TGTGCCAGCAGTACGAGCGACGGTGGCTACACCTTC. Its translation: CASSTSDGGYTF.

In its sample, this clone was seen once. The V call is TRBV19, the J call TRBJ1-5, with D possibly being TRBD1 (6 bases). Germline V lookup: CDR1 LNHDA, CDR2 SQIVND (reference sequence). Trimming shortened V by 4 bases and J by 11 bases, and 24 bases separated the two germline ends. The CDR3 has 16 residues. CDR3 sequence reads: CASSTPGRGADRAQHF. The CDR3 bases are TGTGCCAGTAGTACCCCGGGAAGGGGGGCGGACCGAGCCCAGCATTTT. The complete variable domain, with remaining parts taken from reference TRBV19 and TRBJ1-5, reads DGGITQSPKYLFRKEGQNVTLSCEQNLNHDAMYWYRQDPGQGLRLIYYSQIVNDFQKGDIAEGYSVSREKKESFPLTVTSAQKNPTAFYLCASSTPGRGADRAQHFGDGTRLSIL.

The chain carries TRBV9 and TRBJ2-1; D remains ambiguous. The V and J ends lost 0 bases and 0 bases respectively, with 7 bases between them. Germline CDR1 is SGDLS and CDR2 is YYNGEE. The CDR3 runs to 15 residues. The CDR3 DNA reads as TGTGCCAGCAGCGTAGGCCAAAGCTCCTACAATGAGCAGTTCTTC. Translating gives CASSVGQSSYNEQFF.